The clone carrying this T cell receptor (beta chain) was recorded at least ten times. Its target is not known. The sample comes from a study of T cells in Graves' hyperthyroidism and ophthalmopathy. Study-wide points: Ophthalmopathy, as predicted by the model, came a median about seven months after the prediction. Ophthalmopathy was distinguished from stable hyperthyroidism by 13 V-J signatures.

Amplification of TCR beta CDR3 regions was performed using RNA transcripts as template. The HTBI set primed first-round TCR CDR3 RT-PCR. TCRdb re-called the multiplex PCR reads with MiXCR, one entry per CDR3 protein. The data contain approximately 380,000 distinct CDR3 sequences, 15% to 20% of them seen just once; the ten biggest clones take up 3.7%. No ophthalmopathy progression within 18 months constituted stable Graves' hyperthyroidism. Diagnoses were made from clinical symptoms, serum measures (thyroxine and TRAb), thyroid ultrasound and orbital computed tomography. J lost 3 bases, V lost 5 bases, and 7 bases had no gene match. The germline V gene has CDR1 MNHEY and CDR2 SVGEGT. The CDR3 length is 15 residues.

The chain uses TRBV6-2 or TRBV6-3 and TRBJ1-5; 7 bases align to TRBD1. What was sequenced was blood. The clonotype comes from a woman under 30 with Graves' hyperthyroidism. CDR3 DNA sequence: TGTGCCAGCAGTCGCTCGGGACAGTTCAATCAGCCCCAGCATTTT. Translating it yields CASSRSGQFNQPQHF.